This T cell receptor beta chain was recorded in a study of early T cells in non-severe SARS-CoV-2 infection. Study context: The sequenced material was bulk RNA from unsorted whole blood, and its chains were unpaired.

Individually, cDNA molecules had unique molecular identifiers attached to them. MiXCR, run by TCRdb on the 5' RACE reads, gives a single entry per CDR3 protein. The sample shows about 70,000 distinct CDR3 sequences, more than 10% of them seen only once. Overall study results and limits: Private and CD4 specificities were missed by VDJdb matching, which favored anti-spike CD8 responses.

The table lists this clonotype with a few counts. The antigen is unknown. This CDR3 has 13 residues. Trimming removed 3 bases at V and 1 base at J, with 6 bases between. In germline, CDR1 is SGHDN, CDR2 FVKESK. Here the sequenced sample was whole blood, taken at baseline. The clonotype was recovered from an adult who was a healthcare worker with PCR-confirmed SARS-CoV-2 infection or an uninfected control (not recorded which). The donor label of this sample is uncertain. The J gene is TRBJ1-2, the V gene TRBV14, with no clear D. In DNA, the CDR3 is TGTGCCAGCAGCCATCTGAGTAACTATGGCTACACCTTC. Its translation is CASSHLSNYGYTF.